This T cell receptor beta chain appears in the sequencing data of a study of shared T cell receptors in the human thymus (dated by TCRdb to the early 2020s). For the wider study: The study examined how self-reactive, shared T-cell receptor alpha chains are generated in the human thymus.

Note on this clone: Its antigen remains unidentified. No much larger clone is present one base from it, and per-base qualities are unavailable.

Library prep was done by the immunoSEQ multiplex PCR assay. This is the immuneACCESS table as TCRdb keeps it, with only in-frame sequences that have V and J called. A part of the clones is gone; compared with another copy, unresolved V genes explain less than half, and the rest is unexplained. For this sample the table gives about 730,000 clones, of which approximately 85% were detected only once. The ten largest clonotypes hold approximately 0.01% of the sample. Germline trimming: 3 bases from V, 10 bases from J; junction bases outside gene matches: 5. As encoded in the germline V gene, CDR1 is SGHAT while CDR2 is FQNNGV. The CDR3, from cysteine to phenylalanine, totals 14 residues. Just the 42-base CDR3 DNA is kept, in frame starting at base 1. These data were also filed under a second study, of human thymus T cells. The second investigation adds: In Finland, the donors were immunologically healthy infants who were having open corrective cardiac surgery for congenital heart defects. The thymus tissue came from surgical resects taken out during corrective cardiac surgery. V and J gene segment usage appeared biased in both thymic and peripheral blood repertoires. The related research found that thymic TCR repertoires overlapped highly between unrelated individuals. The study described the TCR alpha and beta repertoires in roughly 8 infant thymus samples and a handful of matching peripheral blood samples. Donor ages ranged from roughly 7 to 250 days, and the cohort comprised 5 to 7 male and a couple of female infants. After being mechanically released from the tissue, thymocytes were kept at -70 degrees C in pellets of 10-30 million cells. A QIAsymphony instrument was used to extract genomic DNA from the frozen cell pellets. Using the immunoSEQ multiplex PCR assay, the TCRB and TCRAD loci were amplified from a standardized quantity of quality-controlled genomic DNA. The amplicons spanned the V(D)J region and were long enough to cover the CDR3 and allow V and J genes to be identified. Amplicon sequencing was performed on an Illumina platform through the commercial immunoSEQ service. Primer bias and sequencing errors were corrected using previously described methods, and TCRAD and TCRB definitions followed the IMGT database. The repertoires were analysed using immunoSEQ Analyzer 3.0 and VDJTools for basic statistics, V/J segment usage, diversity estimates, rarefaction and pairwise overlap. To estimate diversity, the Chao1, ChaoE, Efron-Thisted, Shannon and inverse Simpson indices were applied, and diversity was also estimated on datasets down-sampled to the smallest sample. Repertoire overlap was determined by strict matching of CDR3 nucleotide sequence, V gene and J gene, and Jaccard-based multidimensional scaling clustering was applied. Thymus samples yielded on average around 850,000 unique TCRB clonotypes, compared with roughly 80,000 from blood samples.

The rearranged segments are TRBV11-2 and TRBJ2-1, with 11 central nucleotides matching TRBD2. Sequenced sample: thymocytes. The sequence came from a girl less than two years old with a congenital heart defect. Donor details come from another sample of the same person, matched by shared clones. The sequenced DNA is TGTGCCAGCAGCTTCACTAGCGGGGGCGCAGAGCAGTTCTTC. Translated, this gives CASSFTSGGAEQFF.